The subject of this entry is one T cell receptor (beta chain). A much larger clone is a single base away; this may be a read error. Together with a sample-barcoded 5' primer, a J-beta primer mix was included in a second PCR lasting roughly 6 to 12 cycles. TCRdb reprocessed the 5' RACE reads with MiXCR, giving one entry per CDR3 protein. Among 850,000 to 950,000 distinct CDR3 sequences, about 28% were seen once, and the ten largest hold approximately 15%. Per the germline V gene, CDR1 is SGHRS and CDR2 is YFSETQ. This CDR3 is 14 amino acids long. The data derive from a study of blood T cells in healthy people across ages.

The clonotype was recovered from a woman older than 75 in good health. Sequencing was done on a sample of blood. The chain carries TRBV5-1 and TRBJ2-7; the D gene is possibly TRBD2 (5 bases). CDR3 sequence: CASNLVDGTYEQYF. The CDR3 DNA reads TGCGCCAGCAACTTGGTGGACGGGACCTACGAGCAGTACTTC.